Following are 26 T cell receptor beta chains from one sample sequenced in a study of control samples from healthy donors and cancer patients. Method: immunoSEQ multiplex PCR; TCRdb's copy keeps in-frame clones and lacks some. The data contain tens of thousands of clones, about 93% of them singletons. Material: blood. The receptor source for this set is a woman aged 18-35 years in good health.

The chain employs TRBV23-1 and TRBJ1-2; 7 positions match TRBD1. TRBV23-1 is classed as an ORF, of uncertain function. V was pared by 0 bases and J by 3 bases, with 7 bases of the junction left unmatched. There are 16 residues in the CDR3. The CDR3 spells CASSQSYEGAYYGYTF. The CDR3 nucleotides are TGCGCCAGCAGTCAATCTTACGAGGGGGCCTACTATGGCTACACCTTC.

The sample holds one count of this clone. V usage is TRBV4-3 and J usage is TRBJ2-7, with D perhaps matching TRBD2 (5 bases). The CDR3 has 14 amino acids. The germline CDR1 and CDR2 sequences are LGHNA and YSLEER. Trimming left V 4 bases short and J 3 bases short, with 13 bases between. CDR3 sequence (DNA): TGCGCCAGCAGCCTCTCGACTACCAGCTACGAGCAGTACTTC. Its translation: CASSLSTTSYEQYF.

V is TRBV6-6 and J is TRBJ1-1; 7 bases fit TRBD1. This CDR3 has 16 amino acids. CDR1 and CDR2 from the germline V gene are MNHNY and SVGAGI (reference sequence). J was trimmed by 1 base and V by 1 base; bases with no gene match: 6. CDR3 bases: TGTGCCAGCAGTTACTTTTCCGGGACAGCGAACACTGAAGCTTTCTTT. Translating it yields CASSYFSGTANTEAFF.

V is TRBV27 and J is TRBJ1-2; tentatively, D is TRBD1 (6 bases). CDR1 is MNHEY and CDR2 is SMNVEV in the germline V gene (reference sequence). Trimming stripped 6 bases from V and 10 bases from J, with 24 bases between. The CDR3 has 15 residues. CDR3 sequence: CASSRSPGAPDAYTF. The CDR3 coding sequence is TGTGCCAGCAGCCGTTCCCCAGGGGCCCCGGATGCCTACACCTTC.

Written as DNA, the CDR3 is TGTGCCAGCAGTTACACAGGGTACAATCAGCCCCAGCATTTT. It codes for CASSYTGYNQPQHF. The rearrangement uses TRBV28 and TRBJ1-5, with D perhaps TRBD1 (6 bases). This CDR3 contains 14 residues. Germline assignment: CDR1 MDHEN and CDR2 SYDVKM. Trimming shortened V by 4 bases and J by 3 bases, and 10 bases separated the two germline ends.

The chain has TRBV27 and TRBJ2-1; TRBD2 matches at 11 bases. CDR1 is MNHEY, CDR2 SMNVEV, per germline (reference sequence). The CDR3 has 17 residues. V shed 5 bases and J 1 base; nucleotides not matched to a gene: 7. CDR3 protein: CASSLSGGALSYNEQFF. In DNA form, the CDR3 reads TGTGCCAGCAGTCTTAGCGGGGGGGCCTTATCCTACAATGAGCAGTTCTTC.

The CDR3 bases are TGTGCCAGCAGCCAGGACGGCCAAGAGACCCAGTACTTC. This codes for CASSQDGQETQYF. The chain recombines TRBV4-2 with TRBJ2-5; D not certain. V was cut by 3 bases and J by 1 base, with 6 bases left in between. Germline CDR1 LGHNA, CDR2 YNFKEQ. This CDR3 comprises 13 residues.

The chain carries TRBV27 and TRBJ2-2; 7 positions match TRBD2. This CDR3 spans 16 amino acids. With 3 bases clipped from V and 4 bases from J, the junction kept 8 bases outside the gene matches. Germline loops: CDR1 MNHEY, CDR2 SMNVEV (reference sequence). The CDR3 bases are TGTGCCAGCAGTTTGAGAGGGAGGGACTTCACCGGGGAGCTGTTTTTT. Protein sequence: CASSLRGRDFTGELFF.

In its sample, this clone was seen once. The chain combines TRBV7-8 with TRBJ1-2; a weak D match, TRBD1 (6 bases). The CDR3 contains 14 residues. Germline assignment: CDR1 SGHVS and CDR2 FQNEAQ. V was clipped by 2 bases and J by 12 bases, with 19 bases between them. In DNA form, the CDR3 reads TGTGCCAGCAGCTTATACAGGGAATTTAGGAGCCACACCTTC. This sequence encodes CASSLYREFRSHTF. The full variable domain, with the rest looked up from reference TRBV7-8 and TRBJ1-2, is GAGVSQSPRYKVAKRGQDVALRCDPISGHVSLFWYQQALGQGPEFLTYFQNEAQLDKSGLPSDRFFAERPEGSVSTLKIQRTQQEDSAVYLCASSLYREFRSHTFGSGTRLTVV.

This rearrangement joins TRBV28 to TRBJ2-2; 8 bases are shared with TRBD2. The CDR3 consists of 15 residues. After removal of 5 bases from V and 1 base from J, the junction contained 3 bases not matched to a gene. The V gene's germline CDR1 is MDHEN and CDR2 SYDVKM. The CDR3 DNA reads as TGTGCCAGCAGTCGGCGGGGGGTGAACACCGGGGAGCTGTTTTTT. Amino acids: CASSRRGVNTGELFF.

This clone occurred once. The chain carries TRBV28 and TRBJ1-5; the D is unclear. Germline CDR1 reads MDHEN; CDR2 reads SYDVKM. V lost 6 bases and J 9 bases, leaving 30 bases between the germline ends. This CDR3 spans 18 amino acids. The CDR3 region is CASSLVGMSATSGRPQHF. CDR3 sequence (DNA): TGTGCCAGCAGCCTCGTAGGGATGAGTGCCACCTCGGGTCGGCCCCAGCATTTT.

This clone was observed a single time. The CDR3 nucleotides are TGTGCCACCAGTGATACAGGGCTGGCTGAAGCTTTCTTT. Amino acid sequence: CATSDTGLAEAFF. The V call is TRBV24-1, the J call TRBJ1-1; TRBD1 is a possible D gene (6 bases). CDR3 length equals 13 residues. CDR1 is KGHDR, CDR2 SFDVKD, per germline. V was trimmed by 3 bases and J by 6 bases, leaving 10 bases between them.

This clone showed up just once. The chain has TRBV9 and TRBJ2-5; 11 bases match TRBD2. Germline CDR1 SGDLS, CDR2 YYNGEE. V dropped 9 bases and J dropped 5; count of bases not matched to a gene: 18. CDR3 length: 17 residues. The CDR3 reads CATYPGFSGRALETQYF. As DNA, the CDR3 is TGTGCCACCTACCCGGGGTTTAGCGGGAGGGCCCTTGAGACCCAGTACTTC.

The chain recombines TRBV27 with TRBJ2-7, with a weak D call TRBD2 (6 bases). V was pared by 2 bases and J by 6 bases, with 20 bases between. This CDR3 spans 16 amino acids. Germline values: CDR1 MNHEY, CDR2 SMNVEV (reference sequence). The CDR3 nucleotides read TGTGCCAGCAGTTTAATAGCGGCGGGGTACTCTCTCGAGCAGTACTTC. It yields the protein CASSLIAAGYSLEQYF.

This chain joins TRBV18 and TRBJ2-7; D tentatively fits TRBD1 or TRBD2 (5 bases each). Deletions cut 2 bases from V and 5 bases from J, with 13 bases between. This CDR3 contains 14 residues. In germline, CDR1 is KGHSH, CDR2 LQKENI. CDR3 amino acids: CASSPDGGHHEQYF. In nucleotides, the CDR3 is TGTGCCAGCTCACCAGATGGGGGTCACCACGAGCAGTACTTC.

Notes on this clone: Distinct nucleotide sequences in the sample also encode this CDR3. CDR3 coding DNA: TGTGCCATTACCGGTCGGGGCGGGAGTGCGAACACCGGGGAGCTGTTTTTT. The encoded protein is CAITGRGGSANTGELFF. The chain uses TRBV28 and TRBJ2-2, with TRBD2 matching over 7 bases. V trimming: 10 bases; J trimming: 0 bases; junction bases outside the gene matches: 14. From germline, CDR1 is MDHEN and CDR2 SYDVKM. The CDR3 is made up of 17 amino acids. The variable domain in full, completed from reference TRBV28 and TRBJ2-2, reads DVKVTQSSRYLVKRTGEKVFLECVQDMDHENMFWYRQDPGLGLRLIYFSYDVKMKEKGDIPEGYSVSREKKERFSLILESASTNQTSMYLCAITGRGGSANTGELFFGEGSRLTVL.

The chain is built from TRBV11-3 and TRBJ1-4, with D perhaps TRBD1 (6 bases). Germline CDR1 reads SGHNT; CDR2 reads YENEEA. Trimming cost V 11 bases and J 4 bases, with 20 bases left between them. The CDR3 spans 15 residues. CDR3 sequence (DNA): TGTGCCTTTGCCACCAGGGGCCGGAGTAATGAAAAACTGTTTTTT. Its protein is CAFATRGRSNEKLFF.

The chain recombines TRBV5-1 with TRBJ2-2; TRBD2 might be the D (5 bases). CDR1 and CDR2 (germline): SGHRS, YFSETQ. The V end was cut by 0 bases, the J end by 0 bases, with 6 bases between. This CDR3 contains 15 residues. The CDR3: CASSLGGANTGELFF. In DNA, the CDR3 is TGCGCCAGCAGCTTGGGGGGAGCGAACACCGGGGAGCTGTTTTTT.

The rearrangement uses TRBV28 and TRBJ1-5, with D possibly TRBD1 on 5 matching bases. The V gene lost 5 bases and the J gene lost 6 bases, with 17 bases spanning the gap. This CDR3 comprises 15 residues. CDR1 and CDR2 from the germline V gene are MDHEN and SYDVKM. DNA of the CDR3: TGTGCCAGCAGTCCCATGGGGGGGTTGGGTCAGCCCCAGCATTTT. Encoded protein: CASSPMGGLGQPQHF.

V gene TRBV28 combines with J gene TRBJ2-2; D is uncertain. V was clipped by 5 bases and J by 6 bases, with 7 bases between them. Looked up from germline, CDR1 is MDHEN and CDR2 is SYDVKM. The CDR3 is 12 residues long. CDR3 DNA sequence: TGTGCCAGCAGTCTGGGTCCCGGGGAGCTGTTTTTT. Protein sequence: CASSLGPGELFF.

The rearrangement joins TRBV11-3 to TRBJ1-4; D not certain. Germline CDR1 SGHNT, CDR2 YENEEA. The CDR3 contains 17 residues. V lost 5 bases, J lost 3 bases, and 19 bases lay in between. The CDR3 reads CASSGPRHPWANEKLFF. The CDR3 DNA sequence: TGTGCCAGCAGCGGCCCAAGACACCCCTGGGCTAATGAAAAACTGTTTTTT.

The chain joins TRBV2 to TRBJ2-1; 7 bases fit TRBD1. CDR1 SNHLY and CDR2 FYNNEI come from the germline V gene. V lost 0 bases and J lost 11; bases outside the gene matches: 10. CDR3 size: 15 residues. The CDR3 here is CASSEALQRQGQQFF. Written as DNA, the CDR3 is TGTGCCAGCAGTGAAGCGCTGCAACGACAGGGTCAGCAGTTCTTC.

The gene calls are TRBV10-2 and TRBJ1-5; maybe TRBD1 (5 bases). V lost 8 bases and J 4 bases, leaving 15 bases between the germline ends. The CDR3 is made up of 14 amino acids. CDR1 and CDR2 from the germline V gene are WSHSY and SAAADI. DNA for the CDR3: TGCGCCAGCTCCCTCGAGAGACAGAATCAGCCCCAGCATTTT. Its translation is CASSLERQNQPQHF.

This sequence joins TRBV20-1 and TRBJ1-4; maybe TRBD1 (6 bases). Germline lookup yields CDR1 DFQATT and CDR2 SNEGSKA (reference sequence). This CDR3 comprises 14 residues. V dropped 3 bases and J dropped 3 bases, with 11 bases sitting between them. The CDR3 here is CSASTGAANEKLFF. In nucleotides, the CDR3 is TGCAGTGCTAGTACGGGGGCCGCTAATGAAAAACTGTTTTTT.

The rearrangement joins TRBV28 to TRBJ1-6; D uncertain. The CDR3 runs 16 residues. Germline-derived CDR1 and CDR2 are MDHEN and SYDVKM. V was shortened by 4 bases and J by 7 bases, with 17 bases between the two germline ends. CDR3 in amino acids: CASSSPFGRINSPLHF. As DNA, the CDR3 is TGTGCCAGCAGTTCGCCCTTTGGCAGGATCAATTCACCCCTCCACTTT.

V usage is TRBV7-2 and J usage is TRBJ1-4; 7 bases align to TRBD1. This CDR3 is built from 15 residues. Germline V gene data show CDR1 as SGHTA and CDR2 as FQGNSA. Trimming at V came to 5 bases and at J to 7 bases, leaving 10 bases not matched to a gene. The CDR3 nucleotides are TGTGCCAGCAGCCACCGACAGGGCGGGAGTGAAAAACTGTTTTTT. Translated, it gives CASSHRQGGSEKLFF.